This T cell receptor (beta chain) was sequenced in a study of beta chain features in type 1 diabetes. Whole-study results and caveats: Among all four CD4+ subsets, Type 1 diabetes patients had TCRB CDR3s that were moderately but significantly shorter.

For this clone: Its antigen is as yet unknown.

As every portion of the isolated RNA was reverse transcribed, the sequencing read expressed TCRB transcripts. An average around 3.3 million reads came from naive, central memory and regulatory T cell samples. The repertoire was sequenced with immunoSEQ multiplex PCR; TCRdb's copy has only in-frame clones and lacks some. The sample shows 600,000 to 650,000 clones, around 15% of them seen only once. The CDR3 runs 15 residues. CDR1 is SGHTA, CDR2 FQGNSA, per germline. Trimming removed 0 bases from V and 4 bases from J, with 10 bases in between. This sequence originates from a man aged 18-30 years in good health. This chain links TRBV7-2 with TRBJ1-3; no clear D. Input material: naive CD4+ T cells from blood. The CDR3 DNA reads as TGTGCCAGCAGCTTAGCGAACAGATGGGGAAACACCATATATTTT. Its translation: CASSLANRWGNTIYF.